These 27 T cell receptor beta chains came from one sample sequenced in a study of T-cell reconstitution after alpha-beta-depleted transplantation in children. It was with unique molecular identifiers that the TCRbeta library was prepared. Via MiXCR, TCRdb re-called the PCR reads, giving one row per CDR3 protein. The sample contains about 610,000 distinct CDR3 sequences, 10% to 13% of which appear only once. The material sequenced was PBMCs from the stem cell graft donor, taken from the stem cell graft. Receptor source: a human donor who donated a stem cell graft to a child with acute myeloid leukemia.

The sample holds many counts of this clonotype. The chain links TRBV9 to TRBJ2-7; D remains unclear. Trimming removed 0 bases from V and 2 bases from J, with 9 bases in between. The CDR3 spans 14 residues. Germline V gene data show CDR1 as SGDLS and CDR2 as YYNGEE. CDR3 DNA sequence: TGTGCCAGCAGCGTAGCTGTCGGTCCCTACGAGCAGTACTTC. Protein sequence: CASSVAVGPYEQYF.

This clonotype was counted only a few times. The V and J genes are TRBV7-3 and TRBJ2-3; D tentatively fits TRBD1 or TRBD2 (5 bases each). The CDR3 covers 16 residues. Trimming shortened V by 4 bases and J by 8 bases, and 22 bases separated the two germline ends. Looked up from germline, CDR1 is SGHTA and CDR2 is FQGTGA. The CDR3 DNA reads TGTGCCAGCAGCTATGGGGGTGGAAGCAGATCCGGTACGCAGTATTTT. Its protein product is CASSYGGGSRSGTQYF.

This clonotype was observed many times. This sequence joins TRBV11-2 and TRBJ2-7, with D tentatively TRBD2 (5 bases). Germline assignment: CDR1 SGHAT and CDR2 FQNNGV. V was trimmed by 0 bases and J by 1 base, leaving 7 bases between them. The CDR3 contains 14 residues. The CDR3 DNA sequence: TGTGCCAGCAGCTTAGAGAGCGGTTCCTACGAGCAGTACTTC. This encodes CASSLESGSYEQYF.

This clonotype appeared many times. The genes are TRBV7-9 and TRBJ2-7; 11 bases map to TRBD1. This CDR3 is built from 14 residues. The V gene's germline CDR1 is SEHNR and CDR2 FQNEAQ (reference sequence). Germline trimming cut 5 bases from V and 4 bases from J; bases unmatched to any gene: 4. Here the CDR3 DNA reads TGTGCCAGCAGCGAAGGGACAGGGGGTTACGAGCAGTACTTC. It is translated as CASSEGTGGYEQYF.

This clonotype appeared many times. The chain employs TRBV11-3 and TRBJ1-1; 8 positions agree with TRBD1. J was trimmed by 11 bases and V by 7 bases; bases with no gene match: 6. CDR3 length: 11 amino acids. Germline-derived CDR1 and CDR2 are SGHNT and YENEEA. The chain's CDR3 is CASKTGQAAFF. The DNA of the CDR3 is TGTGCCAGCAAAACGGGACAGGCGGCTTTCTTT.

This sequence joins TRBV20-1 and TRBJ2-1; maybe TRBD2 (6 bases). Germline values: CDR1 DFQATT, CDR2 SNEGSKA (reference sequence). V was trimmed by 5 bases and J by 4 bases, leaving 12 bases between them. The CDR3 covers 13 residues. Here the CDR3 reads CSALDYLYNEQFF. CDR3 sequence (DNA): TGCAGTGCTTTGGACTACCTTTACAATGAGCAGTTCTTC.

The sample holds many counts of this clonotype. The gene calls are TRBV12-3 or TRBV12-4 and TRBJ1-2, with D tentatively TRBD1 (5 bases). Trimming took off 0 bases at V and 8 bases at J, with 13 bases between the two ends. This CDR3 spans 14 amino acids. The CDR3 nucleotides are TGTGCCAGCAGTTTAGCGCGAGGGGATGGAGGCTACACCTTC. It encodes CASSLARGDGGYTF.

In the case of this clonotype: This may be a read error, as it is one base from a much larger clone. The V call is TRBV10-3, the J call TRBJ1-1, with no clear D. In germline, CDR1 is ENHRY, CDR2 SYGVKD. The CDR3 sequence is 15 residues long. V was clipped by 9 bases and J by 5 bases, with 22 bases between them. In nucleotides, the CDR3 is TGTGCCATACTCGGGAGAACATCTTCGAAGACTGAAGCTTTCTTT. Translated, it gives CAILGRTSSKTEAFF.

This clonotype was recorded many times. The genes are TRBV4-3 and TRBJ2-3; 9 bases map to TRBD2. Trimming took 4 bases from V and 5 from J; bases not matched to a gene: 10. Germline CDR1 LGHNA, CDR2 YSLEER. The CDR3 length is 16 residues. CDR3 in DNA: TGCGCCAGCAGCCGGAACCTGGGAGCGGGAGGAGATACGCAGTATTTT. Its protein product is CASSRNLGAGGDTQYF.

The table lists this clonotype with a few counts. The CDR3 DNA sequence: TGCAGCGTCCTCCAGGGGATCACGAACACCGGGGAGCTGTTTTTT. Translating gives CSVLQGITNTGELFF. The chain joins TRBV29-1 to TRBJ2-2; D perhaps matches TRBD1 (6 bases). V lost 6 bases and J lost 0, with 14 bases in between. Germline-derived CDR1 and CDR2 are SQVTM and ANQGSEA. This CDR3 region has 15 residues.

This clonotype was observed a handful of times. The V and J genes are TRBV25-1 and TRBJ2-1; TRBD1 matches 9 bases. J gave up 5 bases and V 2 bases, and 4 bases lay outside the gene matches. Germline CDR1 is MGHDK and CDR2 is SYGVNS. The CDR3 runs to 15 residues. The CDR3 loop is CASSERQGENNEQFF. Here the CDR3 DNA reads TGTGCCAGCAGTGAAAGACAGGGGGAGAACAATGAGCAGTTCTTC.

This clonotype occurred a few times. The CDR3 spells CASSIKGGYEQYF. Here the CDR3 DNA reads TGTGCCAGCTCGATAAAAGGGGGCTACGAGCAGTACTTC. The gene calls are TRBV12-3 or TRBV12-4 and TRBJ2-7; TRBD1 is a possible D gene (6 bases). The CDR3 has 13 residues. V was cut by 8 bases and J by 3 bases, with 14 bases left in between.

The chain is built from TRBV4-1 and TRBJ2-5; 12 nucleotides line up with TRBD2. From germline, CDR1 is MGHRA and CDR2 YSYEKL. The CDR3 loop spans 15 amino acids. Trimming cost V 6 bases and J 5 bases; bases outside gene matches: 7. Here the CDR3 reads CASRPGLAGSETQYF. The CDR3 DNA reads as TGCGCCAGCAGACCCGGACTAGCGGGATCTGAGACCCAGTACTTC.

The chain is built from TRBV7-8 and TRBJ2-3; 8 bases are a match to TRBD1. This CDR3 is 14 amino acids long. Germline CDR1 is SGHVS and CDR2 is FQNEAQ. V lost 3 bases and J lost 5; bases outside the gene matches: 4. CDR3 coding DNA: TGTGCCAGCAGCTTCCAGGGGGCTCAAGATACGCAGTATTTT. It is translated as CASSFQGAQDTQYF.

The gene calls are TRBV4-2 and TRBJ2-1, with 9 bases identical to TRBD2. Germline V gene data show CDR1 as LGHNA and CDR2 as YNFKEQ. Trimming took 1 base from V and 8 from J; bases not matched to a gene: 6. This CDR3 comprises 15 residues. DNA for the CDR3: TGTGCCAGCAGCCAAGTAGCGGGAGATGTCGATGAGCAGTTCTTC. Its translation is CASSQVAGDVDEQFF.

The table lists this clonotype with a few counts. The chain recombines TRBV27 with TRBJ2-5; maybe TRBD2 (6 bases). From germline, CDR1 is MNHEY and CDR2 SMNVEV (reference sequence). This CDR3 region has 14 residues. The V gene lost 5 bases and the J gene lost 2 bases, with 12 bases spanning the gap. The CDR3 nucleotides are TGTGCCAGCAGTGCCACTAGCAGGCAAGAGACCCAGTACTTC. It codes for CASSATSRQETQYF.

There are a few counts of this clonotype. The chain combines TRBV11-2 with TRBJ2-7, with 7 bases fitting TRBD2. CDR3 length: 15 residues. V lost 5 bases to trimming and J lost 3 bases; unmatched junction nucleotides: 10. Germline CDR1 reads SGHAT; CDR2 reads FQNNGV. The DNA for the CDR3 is TGTGCCAGCAGCCTATCTAGCGGAAATTACTACGAGCAGTACTTC. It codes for CASSLSSGNYYEQYF.

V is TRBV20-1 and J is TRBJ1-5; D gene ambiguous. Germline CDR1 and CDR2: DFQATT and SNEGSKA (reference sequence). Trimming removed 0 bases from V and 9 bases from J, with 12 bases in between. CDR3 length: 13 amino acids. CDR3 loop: CSARDQAQSPQHF. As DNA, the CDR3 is TGCAGTGCTAGAGATCAGGCGCAATCGCCCCAGCATTTT.

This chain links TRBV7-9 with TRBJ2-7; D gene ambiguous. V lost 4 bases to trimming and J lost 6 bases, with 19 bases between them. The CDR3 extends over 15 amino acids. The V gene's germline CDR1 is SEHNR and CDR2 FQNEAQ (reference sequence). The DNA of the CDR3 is TGTGCCAGCAGCTATCAGACTGGCGGATCTAGCGAGCAGTACTTC. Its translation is CASSYQTGGSSEQYF. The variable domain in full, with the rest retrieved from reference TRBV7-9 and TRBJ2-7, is DTGVSQNPRHKITKRGQNVTFRCDPISEHNRLYWYRQTLGQGPEFLTYFQNEAQLEKSRLLSDRFSAERPKGSFSTLEIQRTEQGDSAMYLCASSYQTGGSSEQYFGPGTRLTVT.

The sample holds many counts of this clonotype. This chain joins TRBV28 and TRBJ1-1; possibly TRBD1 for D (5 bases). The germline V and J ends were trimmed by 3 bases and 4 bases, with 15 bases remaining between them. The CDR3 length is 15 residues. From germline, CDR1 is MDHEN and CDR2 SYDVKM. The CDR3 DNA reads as TGTGCCAGCAGTTTTGTGGGACGGGGACGCACTGAAGCTTTCTTT. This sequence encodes CASSFVGRGRTEAFF.

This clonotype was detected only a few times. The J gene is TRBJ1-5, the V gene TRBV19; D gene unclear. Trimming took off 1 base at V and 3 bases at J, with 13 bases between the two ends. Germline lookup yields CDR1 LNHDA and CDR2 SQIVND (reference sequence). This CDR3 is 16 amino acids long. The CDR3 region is CASSIGGRAYNQPQHF. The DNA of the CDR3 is TGTGCCAGTAGTATAGGTGGGAGGGCGTACAATCAGCCCCAGCATTTT.

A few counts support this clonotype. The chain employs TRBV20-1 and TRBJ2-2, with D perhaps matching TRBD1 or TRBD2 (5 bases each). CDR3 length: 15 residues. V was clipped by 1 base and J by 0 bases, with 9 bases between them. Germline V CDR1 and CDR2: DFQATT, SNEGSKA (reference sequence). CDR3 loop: CSARGDPANTGELFF. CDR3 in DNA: TGCAGTGCTAGAGGGGACCCAGCGAACACCGGGGAGCTGTTTTTT.

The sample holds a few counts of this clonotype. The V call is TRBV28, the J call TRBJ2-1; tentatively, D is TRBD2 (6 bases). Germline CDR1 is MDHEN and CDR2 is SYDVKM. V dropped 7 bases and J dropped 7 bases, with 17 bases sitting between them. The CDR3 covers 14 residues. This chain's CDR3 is CASINGGSSNEQFF. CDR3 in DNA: TGTGCCAGCATTAATGGGGGGAGCTCTAATGAGCAGTTCTTC. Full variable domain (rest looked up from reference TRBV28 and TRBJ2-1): DVKVTQSSRYLVKRTGEKVFLECVQDMDHENMFWYRQDPGLGLRLIYFSYDVKMKEKGDIPEGYSVSREKKERFSLILESASTNQTSMYLCASINGGSSNEQFFGPGTRLTVL.

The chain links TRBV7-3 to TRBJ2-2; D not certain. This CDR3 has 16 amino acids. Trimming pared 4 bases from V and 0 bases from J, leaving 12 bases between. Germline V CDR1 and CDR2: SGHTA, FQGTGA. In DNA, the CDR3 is TGTGCCAGCAGCTCTTCGGCGAGGTCGAACACCGGGGAGCTGTTTTTT. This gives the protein CASSSSARSNTGELFF.

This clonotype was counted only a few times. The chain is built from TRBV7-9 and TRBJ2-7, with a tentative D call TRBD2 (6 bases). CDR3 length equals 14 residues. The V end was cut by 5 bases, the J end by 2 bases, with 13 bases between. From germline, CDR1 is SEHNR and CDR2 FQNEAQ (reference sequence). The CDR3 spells CASSPYSGPYEQYF. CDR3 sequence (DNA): TGTGCCAGCAGCCCCTATAGCGGTCCCTACGAGCAGTACTTC.

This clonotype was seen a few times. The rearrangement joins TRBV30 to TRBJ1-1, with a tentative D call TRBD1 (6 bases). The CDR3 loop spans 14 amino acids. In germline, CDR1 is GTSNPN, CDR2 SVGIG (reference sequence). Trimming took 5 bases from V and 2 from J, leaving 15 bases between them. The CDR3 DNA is TGTGCCTGGGGTAACAGGGTGGGCAACACTGAAGCTTTCTTT. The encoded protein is CAWGNRVGNTEAFF.

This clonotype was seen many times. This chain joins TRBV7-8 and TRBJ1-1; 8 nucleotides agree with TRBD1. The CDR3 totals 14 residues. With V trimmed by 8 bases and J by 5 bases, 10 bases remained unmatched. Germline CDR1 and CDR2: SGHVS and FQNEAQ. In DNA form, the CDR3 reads TGTGCCAGCTCATGGGGACAGGAAAGGACTGAAGCTTTCTTT. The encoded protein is CASSWGQERTEAFF.